This TCR beta chain was documented in a study of pediatric ulcerative colitis (dated by TCRdb to about 2019). Study-level background: Among the ulcerative colitis patients, fewer than ten had pancolitis and two had left-sided colitis, and histology in every patient was consistent with ulcerative colitis. From under ten newly diagnosed, treatment-naive pediatric ulcerative colitis patients and a few non-IBD control children, paired blood and rectal samples were collected. Using the Pediatric Ulcerative Colitis Activity Index, two patients were classed as having mild disease, several as having moderate disease and three as having acute severe colitis. What the study reported, not specific to this receptor: Because repertoires were derived from total lymphocyte DNA, patterns in rare subsets such as regulatory T cells may not have been reflected. The healthy control group was small, consisting of only four individuals. Autologous blood-rectal clonal overlap was significantly higher in ulcerative colitis patients than in controls, suggesting increased T cell trafficking to inflamed tissue. A couple of rectal CDR3 clonotypes were found in every ulcerative colitis patient but in no control. Blood-derived T cells may have been included in the rectal pinch biopsies, particularly in patients with overt colitis. Controls, mild-moderate and acute severe colitis patients were separated by rectal repertoire features, and reduced rectal diversity due to clonal expansions was observed in acute severe colitis. A couple of patients' blood samples yielded substantially fewer templates for technical reasons and were excluded from blood-rectal overlap analysis.

The CDR3 runs 16 amino acids, cysteine and phenylalanine included. The retained sequence is limited to the CDR3, 48 bases, with the frame set at the first base. About this clone: The antigen it binds to is not known. No base qualities exist here, and no much larger clone lies one base off it.

Using the immunoSEQ TRB Survey service, rearranged CDR3 beta regions were amplified from genomic DNA with multiplex V and J primers. To keep depth equal across samples, survey-level sequencing depth of up to 500,000 reads per sample was applied. Libraries were purified, pooled and sequenced on Illumina technology. From the authors' description of their analysis: Productive clonality, sample overlap, pairwise scatters, CDR3 beta length, V/D/J gene usage and productiveness were assessed with immunoSEQ online tools. Alongside Shannon and Simpson indices, calculated diversity was computed as the number of unique rearrangements divided by total templates, multiplied by 100. Principal component analysis was performed on Z-score normalized data with the R prcomp function and the ggbiplot package. Morisita's index was used to quantify the clonal overlap between blood and rectum within each subject. In its TCRdb copy, this immuneACCESS table keeps in-frame sequences only and misses some clones. Where compared with another copy, unresolved V genes explain less than half of these, and the others have no known cause. V, J and clone size were drawn from that table, and D and trimming were deduced from the DNA. The sample table lists more than 15,000 clones, less than 80% of them with a count of one. In total, the top ten clones hold around 3.7% of the sample.

During colonoscopy, one to two pinch biopsies were obtained from the rectum for research purposes. Before the diagnostic colonoscopy, none of the ulcerative colitis patients had been given immunosuppressive medication. Rectal biopsies were digested with proteinase K before DNA isolation. The Wizard kit (Promega) was used to extract genomic DNA from blood and intestinal samples. The TCR was taken from a girl aged 10 to 17 with moderate ulcerative colitis. This sequence uses TRBV21-1 and TRBJ2-7; the table's TRBD2 call for D was not verified on the DNA. TRBV21-1 is labeled a pseudogene. Sequencing input: gut tissue. The DNA sequence reads TGTGCCAGCAGCCCTGACCGCGGAAATTTAATCTACGAGCAGTACTTC. Its amino acids are CASSPDRGNLIYEQYF.